This TCR beta chain was recovered during a study of OX40 agonist ivuxolimab in advanced cancers. Across the study: The dose-escalation cohort had hepatocellular carcinoma, melanoma, renal cell or head and neck cancer.

Overall study results and limits: On average, a greater number of expanded clones characterised CD8+ T cells relative to CD4+. Among the lowest peripheral clonal expansion occurred in 0.1-3.0 mg/kg partial responders.

Profiling relied on immunoSEQ multiplex PCR, and the TCRdb table lists in-frame clones only, not all of them. The data hold 99,000 or so clones, with about 96% observed a single time. Sampling of blood occurred at baseline, cycle 4 day 1, and cycle 7 day 1. With regard to this clone: As yet, its antigen is unknown.

The CDR3 spans 16 residues. Per germline, CDR1 SGHDT and CDR2 YYEEEE. V lost 0 bases and J 4 bases, leaving 16 bases between the germline ends. The chain employs TRBV5-6 and TRBJ1-2; tentatively, D is TRBD1 (5 bases). The origin of this receptor is an adult with an advanced solid tumor such as melanoma, head and neck, liver or kidney cancer. The material was CD4+ or CD8+ T cells sorted from blood, obtained in a trial of the OX40 agonist ivuxolimab. For the CDR3, the DNA is TGTGCCAGCAGCTTGGTTGGGGACGAGGGTCTCTATGGCTACACCTTC. Translating it yields CASSLVGDEGLYGYTF.